This T cell receptor (beta chain) was obtained from a study of blood T cell repertoires in COVID-19. Study context: T cells, B-cell-depleted T cells, or PBMCs supplied cDNA or gDNA.

While infection was still active, Seattle patients were enrolled and then followed longitudinally. This clone appeared once. The germline CDR1 and CDR2 sequences are SQVTM and ANQGSEA. V was shortened by 3 bases and J by 3 bases, with 11 bases between the two germline ends. The CDR3 contains 13 residues. Profiling relied on immunoSEQ multiplex PCR, and the TCRdb table lists in-frame clones only, not all of them. The sample contains fewer than 450,000 clones, 85% to 90% of which appear only once. Sequenced sample: peripheral blood. This sequence was found in a woman in her 70s with COVID-19, enrolled during active disease. The chain is built from TRBV29-1 and TRBJ1-1; D possibly corresponds to TRBD1 (5 bases). As DNA, the CDR3 is TGCAGCGTTGAGGGGCCTATGGACACTGAAGCTTTCTTT. This gives the protein CSVEGPMDTEAFF.